The 6 T cell receptor beta chains reported below all come from one sample, sequenced in a study of blood T cell repertoires in COVID-19. Libraries were prepared by immunoSEQ multiplex PCR; TCRdb keeps only in-frame clonotypes and omits some of them. The sample lists roughly 330,000 clones; 80% to 90% were seen once. Material: peripheral blood. All receptors come from a man aged 18 to 35 who had recovered from COVID-19.

The V and J genes are TRBV2 and TRBJ2-7, with TRBD1 identical over 9 bases. Unmatched junction bases numbered 4, after V lost 7 bases and J lost 3 bases. This CDR3 comprises 13 residues. The V gene's germline CDR1 is SNHLY and CDR2 FYNNEI. In nucleotides, the CDR3 is TGTGCCAGCATGAGGACAGGGGTCTACGAGCAGTACTTC. Protein: CASMRTGVYEQYF.

In nucleotides, the CDR3 is TGTGCCAGCAGTCCCCGGGGGTACACAGATACGCAGTATTTT. Protein: CASSPRGYTDTQYF. V and J are TRBV28 and TRBJ2-3; D is possibly TRBD2 (6 bases). The CDR3 length is 14 residues. Trimming shortened V by 5 bases and J by 2 bases, and 11 bases separated the two germline ends. CDR1 is MDHEN and CDR2 is SYDVKM in the germline V gene.

This chain uses TRBV3-1 (or the pseudogene TRBV3-2) with TRBJ2-7; the D gene is possibly TRBD1 (5 bases). V was trimmed by 0 bases and J by 5 bases, leaving 14 bases between them. The CDR3 covers 15 residues. Germline assignment: CDR1 LGHDT and CDR2 YNNKEL (reference sequence). CDR3 sequence reads: CASSQEQVIVNEQYF. For the CDR3, the DNA is TGTGCCAGCAGCCAAGAACAGGTCATCGTGAACGAGCAGTACTTC.

The V gene is TRBV16, the J gene TRBJ1-1; 9 bases align to TRBD1. Germline V gene lookup returns CDR1 KGHSY and CDR2 FQNENV. J gave up 5 bases and V 6 bases, and 13 bases lay outside the gene matches. The CDR3 has 16 residues. As DNA, the CDR3 is TGTGCCAGCAGTCTGAACCGGGACAGGGTAGGGACTGAAGCTTTCTTT. Translation: CASSLNRDRVGTEAFF.

The chain joins TRBV2 to TRBJ1-2; 7 positions match TRBD1. Germline V CDR1 and CDR2: SNHLY, FYNNEI. The CDR3 runs to 15 residues. The trim removed 6 bases at V and 5 bases at J, leaving 12 bases unmatched. The CDR3 region has the DNA TGTGCCAGCAGCGACCGACAGGGATCGGGGTATGGCTACACCTTC. As protein: CASSDRQGSGYGYTF.

The chain carries TRBV7-8 and TRBJ1-6, with D possibly being TRBD1 (5 bases). Deletions cut 1 base from V and 5 bases from J, with 9 bases between. This CDR3 contains 15 residues. Germline-derived CDR1 and CDR2 are SGHVS and FQNEAQ. In nucleotides, the CDR3 is TGTGCCAGCAGCTTAGGCGACAGTAATAATTCACCCCTCCACTTT. This gives the protein CASSLGDSNNSPLHF. Looking up the rest from reference TRBV7-8 and TRBJ1-6 gives the full variable domain: GAGVSQSPRYKVAKRGQDVALRCDPISGHVSLFWYQQALGQGPEFLTYFQNEAQLDKSGLPSDRFFAERPEGSVSTLKIQRTQQEDSAVYLCASSLGDSNNSPLHFGNGTRLTVT.